What follows are 11 T cell receptor beta chains derived from one specimen sequenced in a study of STAT5B mutations in CD4+ large granular lymphocyte leukemia. Generated by immunoSEQ multiplex PCR, the TCRdb table keeps only in-frame clones and is missing some. This table holds around 43,000 clones, roughly 85% found once. The sample consisted of CD4+ T cells from blood buffy coats. The receptor source for this set is a human donor in good health.

V and J are TRBV5-1 and TRBJ1-1, with D hard to call. In germline, CDR1 is SGHRS, CDR2 YFSETQ. Trimming removed 1 base from V and 0 bases from J, with 7 bases in between. The CDR3 runs 14 residues. CDR3 nucleotide sequence: TGCGCCAGCAGCTTGATCGGAGTGAACACTGAAGCTTTCTTT. Translated: CASSLIGVNTEAFF.

J is TRBJ1-4 and V is TRBV14; D gene unclear. Trimming cost V 1 base and J 0 bases, with 6 bases left between them. The CDR3 length is 15 residues. CDR1 and CDR2 from the germline V gene are SGHDN and FVKESK. The CDR3 reads CASSQVGATNEKLFF. The DNA of the CDR3 is TGTGCCAGCAGCCAAGTGGGTGCAACTAATGAAAAACTGTTTTTT.

This rearrangement joins TRBV7-3 to TRBJ2-3, with no clear D. The CDR3 consists of 14 residues. V was trimmed by 3 bases and J by 2 bases, leaving 9 bases between them. Germline-derived CDR1 and CDR2 are SGHTA and FQGTGA. CDR3 loop: CASSLSRSTDTQYF. The DNA for the CDR3 is TGTGCCAGCAGCTTGAGCCGGTCCACAGATACGCAGTATTTT. Supplemented by reference TRBV7-3 and TRBJ2-3, the full variable domain reads GAGVSQTPSNKVTEKGKYVELRCDPISGHTALYWYRQSLGQGPEFLIYFQGTGAADDSGLPNDRFFAVRPEGSVSTLKIQRTERGDSAVYLCASSLSRSTDTQYFGPGTRLTVL.

The chain joins TRBV28 to TRBJ2-3, with 10 bases identical to TRBD2. Germline V gene data show CDR1 as MDHEN and CDR2 as SYDVKM. The CDR3 contains 13 residues. The J segment lost 1 base and the V segment lost 11 bases, leaving 3 bases of the junction unmatched. CDR3 DNA sequence: TGTGCCTTGAGCGGGAGGGGCACAGATACGCAGTATTTT. It specifies CALSGRGTDTQYF.

V and J are TRBV28 and TRBJ2-2; no clear D. Germline CDR1 reads MDHEN; CDR2 reads SYDVKM. The CDR3 has 13 amino acids. Trimming pared 5 bases from V and 1 base from J, leaving 5 bases between. The CDR3 DNA follows: TGTGCCAGCAGTGACATGAACACCGGGGAGCTGTTTTTT. Translated, it gives CASSDMNTGELFF.

The gene calls are TRBV7-2 and TRBJ2-7, with D perhaps TRBD1 or TRBD2 (6 bases each). Looked up from germline, CDR1 is SGHTA and CDR2 is FQGNSA. The CDR3 runs to 15 residues. Trimming pared 0 bases from V and 7 bases from J, leaving 16 bases between. This chain's CDR3 is CASSLALKQGGEQYF. CDR3 bases: TGTGCCAGCAGCTTAGCCCTTAAACAGGGAGGAGAGCAGTACTTC.

In this sample, this clone turned up a few times. The chain uses TRBV28 and TRBJ2-7; 8 bases agree with TRBD2. CDR3 length: 13 amino acids. V was pared by 10 bases and J by 0 bases, with 5 bases of the junction left unmatched. Germline V gene lookup returns CDR1 MDHEN and CDR2 SYDVKM. For the CDR3, the DNA is TGTGCCACCCGGACTAGCAACTCCTACGAGCAGTACTTC. Encoded protein: CATRTSNSYEQYF.

The chain joins TRBV30 to TRBJ2-5; a weak D match, TRBD2 (6 bases). Per germline, CDR1 GTSNPN and CDR2 SVGIG (reference sequence). This CDR3 region has 14 residues. With 4 bases removed from V and 7 bases from J, the gap between germline ends came to 19 bases. The CDR3 DNA reads TGTGCCTGGACCCAAAAAGCGGGTAGCGGGACCCAGTACTTC. Translated, it gives CAWTQKAGSGTQYF.

V is TRBV5-1 and J is TRBJ2-4; 12 bases match TRBD1. Germline CDR1 and CDR2: SGHRS and YFSETQ. The CDR3 has 18 residues. V gave up 0 bases and J gave up 1 base; unmatched junction bases: 5. CDR3: CASSLGDRGHLAKNIQYF. The CDR3 nucleotides read TGCGCCAGCAGCTTGGGGGACAGGGGGCATCTGGCCAAAAACATTCAGTACTTC.

The rearrangement joins TRBV6-5 to TRBJ2-1; 7 bases align to TRBD2. The CDR3 is made up of 15 amino acids. Trimming removed 6 bases from V and 8 bases from J; junction bases left unmatched: 13. CDR1 MNHEY and CDR2 SVGAGI come from the germline V gene. This chain's CDR3 is CASRQGLSGRDEQFF. The CDR3 DNA follows: TGTGCCAGCAGGCAGGGACTCTCGGGGAGGGATGAGCAGTTCTTC.

The chain links TRBV5-1 to TRBJ2-5; no firm D call. TRBJ2-7 matches the DNA end more closely, so the J call is doubtful. CDR1 and CDR2 (germline): SGHRS, YFSETQ. This CDR3 has 15 residues. CDR3 DNA sequence: TGCGCCAGCAGCCCGCTTAGGGCCAGCTCCTACGAGCAGTACTTC. This translates into CASSPLRASSYEQYF.